This TCR beta chain came from a study of shared clonotypes between healthy human individuals. A note on this clone: What it binds is not known.

Study-level points and caveats: All-four-donor shared clonotypes had higher generation probabilities than non-shared clonotypes did. Some naive CD4 clonotypes, roughly 5%, turned up in common across several donors.

Profiling relied on immunoSEQ multiplex PCR, and the TCRdb table lists in-frame clones only, not all of them. The profile covers about 1.5 million clones, with 95% to 99% appearing a single time and roughly 0.42% taken by the ten largest. V was clipped by 6 bases and J by 1 base; unmatched bases: 5. This CDR3 is 14 amino acids long. The germline V gene has CDR1 SNHLY and CDR2 FYNNEI. CD4+ cell separation produced CD45RA+ naive and CD45RA-negative memory subsets. This chain joins TRBV2 and TRBJ2-5, with 7 positions matching TRBD1. What was sequenced was naive CD4+ T cells sorted from blood. Subset: CD45RA+ positively selected. This TCR derives from a man aged 30 to 39 in good health. CDR3 region: CASSPGQAQETQYF. The CDR3 bases are TGTGCCAGCAGCCCCGGACAGGCCCAAGAGACCCAGTACTTC.